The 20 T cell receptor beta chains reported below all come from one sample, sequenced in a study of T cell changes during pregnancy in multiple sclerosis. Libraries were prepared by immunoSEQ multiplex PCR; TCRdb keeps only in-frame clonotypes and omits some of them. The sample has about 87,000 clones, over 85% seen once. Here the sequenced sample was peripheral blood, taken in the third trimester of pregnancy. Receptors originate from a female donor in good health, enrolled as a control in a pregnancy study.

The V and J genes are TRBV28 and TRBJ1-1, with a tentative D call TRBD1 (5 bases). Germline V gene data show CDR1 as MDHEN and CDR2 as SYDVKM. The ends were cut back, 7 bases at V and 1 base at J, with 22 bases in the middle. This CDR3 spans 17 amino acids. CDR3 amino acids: CASTSTPGAGANTEAFF. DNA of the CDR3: TGTGCCAGCACCTCAACACCTGGGGCAGGCGCGAACACTGAAGCTTTCTTT.

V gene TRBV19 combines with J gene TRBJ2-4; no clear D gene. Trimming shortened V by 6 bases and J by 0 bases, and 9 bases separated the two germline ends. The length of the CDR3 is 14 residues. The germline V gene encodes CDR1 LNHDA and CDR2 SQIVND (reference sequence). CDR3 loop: CASRETVAKNIQYF. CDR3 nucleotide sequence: TGTGCCAGTAGGGAGACCGTAGCCAAAAACATTCAGTACTTC.

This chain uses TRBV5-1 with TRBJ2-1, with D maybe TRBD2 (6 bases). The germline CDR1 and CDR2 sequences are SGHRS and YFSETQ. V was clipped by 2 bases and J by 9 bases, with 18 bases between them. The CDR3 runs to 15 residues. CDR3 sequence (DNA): TGCGCCAGCAGCTTCTGGCAGGGTCCGCGGGGTGAGCAGTTCTTC. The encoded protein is CASSFWQGPRGEQFF. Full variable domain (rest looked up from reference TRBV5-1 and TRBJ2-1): KAGVTQTPRYLIKTRGQQVTLSCSPISGHRSVSWYQQTPGQGLQFLFEYFSETQRNKGNFPGRFSGRQFSNSRSEMNVSTLELGDSALYLCASSFWQGPRGEQFFGPGTRLTVL.

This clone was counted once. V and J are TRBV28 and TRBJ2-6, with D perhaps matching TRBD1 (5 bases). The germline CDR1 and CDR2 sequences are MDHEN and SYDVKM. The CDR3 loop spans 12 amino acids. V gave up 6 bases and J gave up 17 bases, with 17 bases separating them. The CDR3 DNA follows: TGTGCCAGCAGCACACCATGGGGCTTCTTGACTTTC. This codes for CASSTPWGFLTF. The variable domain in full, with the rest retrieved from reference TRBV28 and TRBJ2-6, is DVKVTQSSRYLVKRTGEKVFLECVQDMDHENMFWYRQDPGLGLRLIYFSYDVKMKEKGDIPEGYSVSREKKERFSLILESASTNQTSMYLCASSTPWGFLTFGAGSRLTVL.

CDR3 nucleotides: TGTGCCAGCAGCTCCCGGGACAGGGGGACAGATACGCAGTATTTT. It codes for CASSSRDRGTDTQYF. The rearrangement uses TRBV11-3 and TRBJ2-3, with 11 nucleotides matching TRBD1. The CDR3 sequence is 15 residues long. Unmatched junction bases numbered 3, after V lost 4 bases and J lost 3 bases. The germline V gene encodes CDR1 SGHNT and CDR2 YENEEA.

As DNA, the CDR3 is TGCAGCGTTGTAACTGGGGACAGGGGCGAGCAGTACTTC. It yields the protein CSVVTGDRGEQYF. The chain joins TRBV29-1 to TRBJ2-7, with 10 bases identical to TRBD1. From germline, CDR1 is SQVTM and CDR2 ANQGSEA. The CDR3 covers 13 residues. The ends lost 4 bases at V and 6 bases at J; junction bases unmatched: 6.

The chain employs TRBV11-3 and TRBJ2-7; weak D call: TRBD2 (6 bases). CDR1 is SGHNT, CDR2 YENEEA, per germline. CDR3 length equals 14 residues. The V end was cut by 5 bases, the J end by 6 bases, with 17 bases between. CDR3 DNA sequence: TGTGCCAGCAGCCGGTCCGTGGGGGGTGGCGAGCAGTACTTC. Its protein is CASSRSVGGGEQYF.

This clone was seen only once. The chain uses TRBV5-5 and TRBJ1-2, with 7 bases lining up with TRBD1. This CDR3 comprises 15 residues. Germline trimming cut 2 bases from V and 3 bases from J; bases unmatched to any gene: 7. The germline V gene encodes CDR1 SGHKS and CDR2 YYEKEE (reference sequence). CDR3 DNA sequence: TGTGCCAGCAGCTTCACGGTTGGACAGGACTATGGCTACACCTTC. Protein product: CASSFTVGQDYGYTF.

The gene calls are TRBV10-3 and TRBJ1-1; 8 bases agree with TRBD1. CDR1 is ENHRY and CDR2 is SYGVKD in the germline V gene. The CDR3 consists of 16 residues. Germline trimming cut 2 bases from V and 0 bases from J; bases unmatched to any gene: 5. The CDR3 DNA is TGTGCCATCAGTGAGACCCCCAGGGGGCTGAACACTGAAGCTTTCTTT. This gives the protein CAISETPRGLNTEAFF.

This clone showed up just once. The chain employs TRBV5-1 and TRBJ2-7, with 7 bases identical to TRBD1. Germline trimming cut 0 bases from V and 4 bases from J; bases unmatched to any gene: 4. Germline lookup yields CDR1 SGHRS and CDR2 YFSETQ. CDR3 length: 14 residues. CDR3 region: CASSLEQGNYEQYF. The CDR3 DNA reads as TGCGCCAGCAGCTTGGAACAGGGGAATTACGAGCAGTACTTC.

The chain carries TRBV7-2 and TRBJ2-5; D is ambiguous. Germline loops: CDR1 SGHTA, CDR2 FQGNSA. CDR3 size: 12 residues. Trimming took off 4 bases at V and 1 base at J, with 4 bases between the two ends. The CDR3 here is CASSYGQETQYF. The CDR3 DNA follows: TGTGCCAGCAGCTACGGCCAAGAGACCCAGTACTTC.

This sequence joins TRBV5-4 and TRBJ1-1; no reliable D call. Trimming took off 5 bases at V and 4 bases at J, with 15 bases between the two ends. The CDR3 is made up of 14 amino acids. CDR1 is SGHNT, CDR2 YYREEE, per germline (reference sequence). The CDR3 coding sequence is TGTGCCAGCAGGCTTTACGGTGGAGGCACTGAAGCTTTCTTT. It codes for CASRLYGGGTEAFF.

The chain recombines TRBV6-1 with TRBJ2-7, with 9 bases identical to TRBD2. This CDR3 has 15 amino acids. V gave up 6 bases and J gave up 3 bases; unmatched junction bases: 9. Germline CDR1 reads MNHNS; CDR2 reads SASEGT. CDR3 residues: CASRVLLAGLYEQYF. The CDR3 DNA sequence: TGTGCCAGCAGAGTACTACTAGCGGGCCTCTACGAGCAGTACTTC.

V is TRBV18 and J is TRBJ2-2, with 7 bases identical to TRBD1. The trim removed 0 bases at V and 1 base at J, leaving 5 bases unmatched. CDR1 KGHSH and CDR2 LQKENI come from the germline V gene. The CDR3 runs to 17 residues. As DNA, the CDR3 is TGTGCCAGCTCACCACCGACTAACAGGGGGAACACCGGGGAGCTGTTTTTT. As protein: CASSPPTNRGNTGELFF.

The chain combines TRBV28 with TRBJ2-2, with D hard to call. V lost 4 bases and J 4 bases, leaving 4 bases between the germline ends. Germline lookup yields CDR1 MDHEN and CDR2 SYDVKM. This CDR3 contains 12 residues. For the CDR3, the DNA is TGTGCCAGCAGTTCCTCCACCGGGGAGCTGTTTTTT. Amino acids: CASSSSTGELFF.

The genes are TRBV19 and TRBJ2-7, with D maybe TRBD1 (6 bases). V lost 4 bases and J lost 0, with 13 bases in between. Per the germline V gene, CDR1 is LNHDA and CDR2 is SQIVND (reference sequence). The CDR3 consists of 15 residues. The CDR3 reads CASSRKGEFSYEQYF. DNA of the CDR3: TGTGCCAGTAGTAGGAAGGGGGAGTTCTCCTACGAGCAGTACTTC.

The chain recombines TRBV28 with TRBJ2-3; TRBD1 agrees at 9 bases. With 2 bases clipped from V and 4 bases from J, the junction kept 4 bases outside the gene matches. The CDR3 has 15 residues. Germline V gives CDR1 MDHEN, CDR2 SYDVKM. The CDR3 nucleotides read TGTGCCAGCAGTTTAGGGACAGGGAAATCAGATACGCAGTATTTT. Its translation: CASSLGTGKSDTQYF.

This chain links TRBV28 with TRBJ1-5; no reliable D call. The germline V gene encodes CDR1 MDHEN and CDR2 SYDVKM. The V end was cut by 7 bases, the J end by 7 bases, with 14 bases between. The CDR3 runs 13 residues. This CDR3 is CASTSGGRQPQHF. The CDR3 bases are TGTGCCAGCACCTCTGGAGGGAGGCAGCCCCAGCATTTT.

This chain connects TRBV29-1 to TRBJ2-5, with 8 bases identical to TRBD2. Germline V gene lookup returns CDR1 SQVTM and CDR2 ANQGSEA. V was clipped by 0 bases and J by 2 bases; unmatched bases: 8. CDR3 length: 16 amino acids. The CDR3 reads CSVEDVGGLEQETQYF. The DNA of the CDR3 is TGCAGCGTTGAAGATGTCGGGGGACTAGAACAAGAGACCCAGTACTTC.

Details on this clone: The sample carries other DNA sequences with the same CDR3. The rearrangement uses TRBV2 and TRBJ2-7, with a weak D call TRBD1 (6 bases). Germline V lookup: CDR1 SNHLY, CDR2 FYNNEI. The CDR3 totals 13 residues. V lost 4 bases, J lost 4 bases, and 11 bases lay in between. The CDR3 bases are TGTGCCAGCAGTGGGCAGGGGAATTACGAGCAGTACTTC. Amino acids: CASSGQGNYEQYF.